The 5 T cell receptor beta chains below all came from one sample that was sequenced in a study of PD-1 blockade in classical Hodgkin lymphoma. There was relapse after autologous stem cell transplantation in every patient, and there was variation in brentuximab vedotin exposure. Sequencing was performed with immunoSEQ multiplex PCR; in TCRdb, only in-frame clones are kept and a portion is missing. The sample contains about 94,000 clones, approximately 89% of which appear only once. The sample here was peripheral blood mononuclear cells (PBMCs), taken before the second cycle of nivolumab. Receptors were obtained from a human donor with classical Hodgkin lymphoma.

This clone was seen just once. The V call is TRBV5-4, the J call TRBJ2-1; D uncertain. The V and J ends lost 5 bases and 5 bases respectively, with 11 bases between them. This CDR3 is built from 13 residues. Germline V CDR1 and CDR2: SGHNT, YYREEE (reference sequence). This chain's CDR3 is CASRPDWHNEQFF. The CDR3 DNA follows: TGTGCCAGCAGACCCGACTGGCACAATGAGCAGTTCTTC.

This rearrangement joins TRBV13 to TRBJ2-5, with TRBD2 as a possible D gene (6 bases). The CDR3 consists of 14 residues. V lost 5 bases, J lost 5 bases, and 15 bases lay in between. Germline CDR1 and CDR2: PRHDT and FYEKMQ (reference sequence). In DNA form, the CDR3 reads TGTGCCAGCAGCGCGGGACTGAGGCGGGAGACCCAGTACTTC. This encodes CASSAGLRRETQYF.

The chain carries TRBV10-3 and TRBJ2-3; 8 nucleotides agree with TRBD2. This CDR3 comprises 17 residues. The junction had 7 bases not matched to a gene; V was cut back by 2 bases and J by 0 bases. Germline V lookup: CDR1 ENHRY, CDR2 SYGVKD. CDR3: CAISELAGDPSTDTQYF. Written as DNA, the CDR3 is TGTGCCATCAGTGAGCTAGCGGGTGACCCTAGCACAGATACGCAGTATTTT.

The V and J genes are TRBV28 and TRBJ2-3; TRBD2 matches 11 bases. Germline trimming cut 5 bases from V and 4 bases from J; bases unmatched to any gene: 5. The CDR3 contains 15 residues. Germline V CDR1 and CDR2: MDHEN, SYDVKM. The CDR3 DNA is TGTGCCAGCAGTCCCTTAGCGGGAGGGCCAGATACGCAGTATTTT. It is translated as CASSPLAGGPDTQYF.

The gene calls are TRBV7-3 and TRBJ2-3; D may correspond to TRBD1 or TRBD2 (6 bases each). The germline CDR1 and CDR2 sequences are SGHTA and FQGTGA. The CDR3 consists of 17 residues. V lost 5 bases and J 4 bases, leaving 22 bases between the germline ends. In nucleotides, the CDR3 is TGTGCCAGCAGCCCAGCTCCGGGGGCAACATTGGCAGATACGCAGTATTTT. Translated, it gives CASSPAPGATLADTQYF.